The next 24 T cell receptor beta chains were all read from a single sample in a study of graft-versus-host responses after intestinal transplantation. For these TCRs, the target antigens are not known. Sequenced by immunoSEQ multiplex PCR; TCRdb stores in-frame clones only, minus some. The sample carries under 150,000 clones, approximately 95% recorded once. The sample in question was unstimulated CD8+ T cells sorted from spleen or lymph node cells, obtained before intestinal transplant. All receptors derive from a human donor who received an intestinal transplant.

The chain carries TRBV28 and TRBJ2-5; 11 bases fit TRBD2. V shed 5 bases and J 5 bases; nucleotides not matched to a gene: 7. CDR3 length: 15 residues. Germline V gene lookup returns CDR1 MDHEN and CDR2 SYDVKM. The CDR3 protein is CASSLHSGRAETQYF. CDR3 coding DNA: TGTGCCAGCAGTCTTCATAGCGGGAGGGCGGAGACCCAGTACTTC. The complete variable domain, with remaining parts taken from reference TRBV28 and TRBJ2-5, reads DVKVTQSSRYLVKRTGEKVFLECVQDMDHENMFWYRQDPGLGLRLIYFSYDVKMKEKGDIPEGYSVSREKKERFSLILESASTNQTSMYLCASSLHSGRAETQYFGPGTRLLVL.

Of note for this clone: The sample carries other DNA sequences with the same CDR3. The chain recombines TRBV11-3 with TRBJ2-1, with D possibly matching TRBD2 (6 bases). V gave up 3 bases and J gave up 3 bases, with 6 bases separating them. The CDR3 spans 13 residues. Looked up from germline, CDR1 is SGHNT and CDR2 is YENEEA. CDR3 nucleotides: TGTGCCAGCAGCTTGACTAGCTACAATGAGCAGTTCTTC. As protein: CASSLTSYNEQFF.

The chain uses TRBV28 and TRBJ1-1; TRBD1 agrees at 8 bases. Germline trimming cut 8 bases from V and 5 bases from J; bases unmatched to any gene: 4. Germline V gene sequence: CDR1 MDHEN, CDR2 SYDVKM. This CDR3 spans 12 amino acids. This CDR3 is CASPGQGTEAFF. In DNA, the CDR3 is TGTGCCAGCCCCGGACAGGGTACTGAAGCTTTCTTT.

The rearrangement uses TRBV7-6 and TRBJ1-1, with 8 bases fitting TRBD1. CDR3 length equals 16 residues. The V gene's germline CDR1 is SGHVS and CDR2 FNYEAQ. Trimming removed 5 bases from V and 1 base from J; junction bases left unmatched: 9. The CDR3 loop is CASSRIRQGWNTEAFF. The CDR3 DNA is TGTGCCAGCAGCCGAATTCGACAGGGGTGGAACACTGAAGCTTTCTTT.

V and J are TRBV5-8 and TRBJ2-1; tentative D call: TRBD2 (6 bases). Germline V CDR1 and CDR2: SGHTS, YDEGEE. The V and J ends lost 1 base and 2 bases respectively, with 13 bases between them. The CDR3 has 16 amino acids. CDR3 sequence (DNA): TGTGCCAGCAGCTTGTACCTAGCGCTCCCCTACAATGAGCAGTTCTTC. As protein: CASSLYLALPYNEQFF. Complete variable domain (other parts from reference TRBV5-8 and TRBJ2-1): EAGVTQSPTHLIKTRGQQATLRCSPISGHTSVYWYQQALGLGLQFLLWYDEGEERNRGNFPPRFSGRQFPNYSSELNVNALELEDSALYLCASSLYLALPYNEQFFGPGTRLTVL.

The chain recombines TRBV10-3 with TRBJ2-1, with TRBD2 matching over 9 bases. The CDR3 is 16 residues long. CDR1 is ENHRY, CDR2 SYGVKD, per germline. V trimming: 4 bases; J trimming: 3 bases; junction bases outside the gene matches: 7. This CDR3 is CAISGASGIVYNEQFF. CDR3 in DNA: TGTGCCATCAGTGGGGCTAGCGGGATAGTCTACAATGAGCAGTTCTTC.

The CDR3 region has the DNA TGTGCCTGGAGTTACGGACAGGGAAATCAGCCCCAGCATTTT. It is translated as CAWSYGQGNQPQHF. This rearrangement joins TRBV30 to TRBJ1-5; TRBD1 matches 8 bases. V dropped 2 bases and J dropped 4; count of bases not matched to a gene: 4. The germline V gene has CDR1 GTSNPN and CDR2 SVGIG (reference sequence). The CDR3 is made up of 14 amino acids.

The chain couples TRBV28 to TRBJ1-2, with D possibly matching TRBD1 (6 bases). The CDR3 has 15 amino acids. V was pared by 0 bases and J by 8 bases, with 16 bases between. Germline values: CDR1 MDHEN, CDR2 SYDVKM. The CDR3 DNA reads TGTGCCAGCAGTTTATGGGGGGGCGCCTTGTCCGGCTACACCTTC. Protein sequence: CASSLWGGALSGYTF.

This CDR3 reads CASSGRDSPQETQYF. The CDR3 DNA follows: TGTGCCAGTAGCGGACGGGATTCGCCACAAGAGACCCAGTACTTC. The rearrangement links TRBV19 to TRBJ2-5; weak D call: TRBD2 (5 bases). The CDR3 consists of 15 residues. Germline V lookup: CDR1 LNHDA, CDR2 SQIVND (reference sequence). The V end was cut by 6 bases, the J end by 2 bases, with 16 bases between.

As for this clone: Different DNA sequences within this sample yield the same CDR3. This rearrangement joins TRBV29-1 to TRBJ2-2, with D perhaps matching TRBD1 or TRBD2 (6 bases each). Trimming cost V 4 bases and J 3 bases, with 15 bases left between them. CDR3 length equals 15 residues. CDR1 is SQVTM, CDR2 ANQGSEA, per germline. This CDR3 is CSVGGGGPDTGELFF. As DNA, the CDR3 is TGCAGCGTTGGGGGTGGGGGGCCTGACACCGGGGAGCTGTTTTTT.

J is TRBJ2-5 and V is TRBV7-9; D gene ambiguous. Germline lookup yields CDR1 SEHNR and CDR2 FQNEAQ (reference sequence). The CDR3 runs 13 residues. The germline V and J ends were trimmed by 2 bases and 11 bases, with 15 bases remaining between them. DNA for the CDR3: TGTGCCAGCAGCTTAAACGGAGCCTTGGAGCAGTACTTC. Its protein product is CASSLNGALEQYF.

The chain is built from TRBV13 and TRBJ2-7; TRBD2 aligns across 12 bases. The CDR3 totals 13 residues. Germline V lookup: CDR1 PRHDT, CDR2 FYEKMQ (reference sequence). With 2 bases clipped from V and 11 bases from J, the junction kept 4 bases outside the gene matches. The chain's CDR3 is CASSLQTSGSEYF. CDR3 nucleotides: TGTGCCAGCAGCTTACAGACTAGCGGGAGCGAGTACTTC.

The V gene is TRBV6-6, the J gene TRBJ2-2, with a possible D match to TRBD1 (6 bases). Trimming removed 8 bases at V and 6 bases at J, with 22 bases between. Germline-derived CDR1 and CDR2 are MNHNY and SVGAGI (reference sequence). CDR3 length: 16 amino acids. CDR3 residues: CASSYVQTGQPGELFF. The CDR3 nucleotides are TGTGCCAGCTCATATGTACAGACAGGCCAGCCCGGGGAGCTGTTTTTT.

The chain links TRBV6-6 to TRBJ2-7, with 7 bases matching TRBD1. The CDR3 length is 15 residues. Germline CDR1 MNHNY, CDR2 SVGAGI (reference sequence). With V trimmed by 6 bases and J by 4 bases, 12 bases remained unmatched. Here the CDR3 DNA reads TGTGCCAGCAGCTCCGACAGGGCCAGGGGATACGAGCAGTACTTC. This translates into CASSSDRARGYEQYF.

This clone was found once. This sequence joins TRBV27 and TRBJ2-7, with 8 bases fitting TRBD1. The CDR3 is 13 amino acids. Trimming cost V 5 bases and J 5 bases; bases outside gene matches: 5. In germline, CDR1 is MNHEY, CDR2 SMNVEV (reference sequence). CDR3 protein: CASSPGQGNEQYF. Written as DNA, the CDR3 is TGTGCCAGCAGTCCAGGACAGGGTAACGAGCAGTACTTC.

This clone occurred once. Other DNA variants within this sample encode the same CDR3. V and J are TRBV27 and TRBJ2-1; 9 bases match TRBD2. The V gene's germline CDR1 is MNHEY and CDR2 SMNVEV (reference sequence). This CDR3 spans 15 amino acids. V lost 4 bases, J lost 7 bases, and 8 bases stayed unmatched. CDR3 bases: TGTGCCAGCAGTTACGTAGCGGGAGCGAATAATGAGCAGTTCTTC. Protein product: CASSYVAGANNEQFF.

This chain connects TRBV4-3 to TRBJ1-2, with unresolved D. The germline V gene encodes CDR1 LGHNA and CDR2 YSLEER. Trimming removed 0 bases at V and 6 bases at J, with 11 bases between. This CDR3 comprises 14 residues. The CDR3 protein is CASSQDLPSNGYTF. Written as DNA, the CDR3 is TGCGCCAGCAGCCAAGATCTCCCATCGAATGGCTACACCTTC.

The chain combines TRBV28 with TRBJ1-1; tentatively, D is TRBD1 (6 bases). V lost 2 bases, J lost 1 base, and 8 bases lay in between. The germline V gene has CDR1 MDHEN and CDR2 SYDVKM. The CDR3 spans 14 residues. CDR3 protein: CASSLDRRNTEAFF. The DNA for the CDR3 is TGTGCCAGCAGTTTAGACAGGAGGAACACTGAAGCTTTCTTT.

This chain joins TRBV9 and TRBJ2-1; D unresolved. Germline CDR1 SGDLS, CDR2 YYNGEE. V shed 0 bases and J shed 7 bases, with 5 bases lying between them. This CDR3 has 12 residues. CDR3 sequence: CASSVDRNEQFF. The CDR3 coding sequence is TGTGCCAGCAGCGTAGATAGGAATGAGCAGTTCTTC.

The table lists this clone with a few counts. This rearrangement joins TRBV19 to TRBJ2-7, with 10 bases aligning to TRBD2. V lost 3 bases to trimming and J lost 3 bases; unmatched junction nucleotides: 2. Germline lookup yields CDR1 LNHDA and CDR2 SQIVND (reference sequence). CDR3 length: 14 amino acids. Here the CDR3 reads CASSILAGVYEQYF. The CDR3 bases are TGTGCCAGTAGTATCCTAGCGGGAGTCTACGAGCAGTACTTC.

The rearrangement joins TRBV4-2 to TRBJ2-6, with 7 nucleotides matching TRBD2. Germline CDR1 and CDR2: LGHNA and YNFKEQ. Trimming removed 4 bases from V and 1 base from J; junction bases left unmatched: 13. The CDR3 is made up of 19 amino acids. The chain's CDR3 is CASSPPGLRTESGANVLTF. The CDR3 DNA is TGTGCCAGCAGCCCCCCGGGACTACGAACAGAATCTGGGGCCAACGTCCTGACTTTC.

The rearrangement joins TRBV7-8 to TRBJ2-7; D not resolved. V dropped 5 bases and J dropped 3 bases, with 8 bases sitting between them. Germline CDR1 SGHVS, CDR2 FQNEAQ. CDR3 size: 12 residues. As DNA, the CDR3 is TGTGCCAGCAGCGCGACGGACTACGAGCAGTACTTC. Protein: CASSATDYEQYF.

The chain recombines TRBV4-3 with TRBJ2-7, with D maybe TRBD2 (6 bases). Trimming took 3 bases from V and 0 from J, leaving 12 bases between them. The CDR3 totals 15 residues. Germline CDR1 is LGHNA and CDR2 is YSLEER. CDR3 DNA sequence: TGCGCCAGCAGCCAGGGGCAGGGACTCTCCTACGAGCAGTACTTC. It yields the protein CASSQGQGLSYEQYF.

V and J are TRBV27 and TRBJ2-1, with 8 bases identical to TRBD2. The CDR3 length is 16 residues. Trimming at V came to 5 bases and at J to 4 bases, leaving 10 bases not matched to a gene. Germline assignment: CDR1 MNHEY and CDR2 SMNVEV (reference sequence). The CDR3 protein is CASSLGAGGAYNEQFF. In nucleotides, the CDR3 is TGTGCCAGCAGTCTAGGGGCGGGAGGAGCGTACAATGAGCAGTTCTTC.